Sequencing of this TCR beta chain was carried out in a study of T cells in localized non-small cell lung cancer. Germline values: CDR1 MNHNS, CDR2 SASEGT. The CDR3 has 15 amino acids. Deletions cut 8 bases from V and 1 base from J, with 18 bases between. Only in-frame clones appear in the TCRdb table, and some are missing; sequencing was by immunoSEQ multiplex PCR. The top ten clones hold approximately 2.4% of a sample with around 45,000 clones, 86% of them seen once. Findings and caveats of the study: Measurement of T cell clonality placed uninvolved adjacent lung highest, above the level in tumor. Of the top 100 tumor clones, median about 56 were in adjacent lung, some 29 among its top 100.

On this clone itself: Its antigen is currently unknown.

Sequencing was performed on PBMCs, taken before any cancer treatment. The TCR originated in a man between 40 and 70 years old with stage II lung adenocarcinoma. The chain combines TRBV6-1 with TRBJ2-7; D remains ambiguous. This chain's CDR3 is CASDPVQTPSYEQYF. The CDR3 DNA sequence: TGTGCCAGCGACCCCGTCCAGACTCCTTCCTACGAGCAGTACTTC.